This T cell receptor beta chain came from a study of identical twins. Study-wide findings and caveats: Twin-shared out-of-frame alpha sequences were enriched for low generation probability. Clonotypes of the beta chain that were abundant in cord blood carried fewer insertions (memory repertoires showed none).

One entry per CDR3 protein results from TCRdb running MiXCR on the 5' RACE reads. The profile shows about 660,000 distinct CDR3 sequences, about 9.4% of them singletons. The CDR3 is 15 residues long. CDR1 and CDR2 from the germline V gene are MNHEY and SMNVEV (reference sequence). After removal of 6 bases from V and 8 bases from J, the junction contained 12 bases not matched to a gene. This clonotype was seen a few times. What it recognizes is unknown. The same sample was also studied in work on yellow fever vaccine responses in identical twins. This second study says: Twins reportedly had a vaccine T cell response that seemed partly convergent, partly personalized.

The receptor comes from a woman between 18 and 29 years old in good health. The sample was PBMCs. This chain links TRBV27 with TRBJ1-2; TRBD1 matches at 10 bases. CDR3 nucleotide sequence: TGTGCCAGCAGACCGACAGGGGGCGCAAGTGGGGGCTACACCTTC. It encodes CASRPTGGASGGYTF.